The 15 T cell receptor beta chains presented below share a single source sample, sequenced in a study of blood T cell repertoires in COVID-19. TCRdb's table, derived via immunoSEQ multiplex PCR, lists solely in-frame clones and lacks some. Here the sample spans almost 200,000 clones, 86% being singletons. Sample: peripheral blood. These receptors came from a woman in her 70s with acute or convalescent COVID-19.

This clone has just one count. The chain combines TRBV5-1 with TRBJ2-1, with TRBD2 identical over 12 bases. With V trimmed by 5 bases and J by 10 bases, 4 bases remained unmatched. The CDR3 contains 13 residues. Per the germline V gene, CDR1 is SGHRS and CDR2 is YFSETQ. CDR3 in DNA: TGCGCCAGCAGACTAGCGGGAGGACAGGAGCAGTTCTTC. This codes for CASRLAGGQEQFF.

CDR3 sequence (DNA): TGTGCCAGCAGTACAGGGTTTGAAGCTTTCTTT. Its protein product is CASSTGFEAFF. V gene TRBV6-1 combines with J gene TRBJ1-1; tentative D call: TRBD1 (6 bases). The V gene lost 5 bases and the J gene lost 7 bases, with 8 bases spanning the gap. Germline V gives CDR1 MNHNS, CDR2 SASEGT. The CDR3 runs 11 residues.

The rearrangement joins TRBV19 to TRBJ1-4; D call uncertain. The CDR3 runs 14 residues. Germline-derived CDR1 and CDR2 are LNHDA and SQIVND (reference sequence). The ends were cut back, 9 bases at V and 8 bases at J, with 19 bases in the middle. The CDR3 here is CASQMMTAEEKLFF. Here the CDR3 DNA reads TGTGCCAGCCAAATGATGACTGCGGAGGAAAAACTGTTTTTT.

This clone was counted a single time. This chain links TRBV27 with TRBJ2-4; 9 bases are a match to TRBD2. The CDR3 is 16 amino acids. Germline V lookup: CDR1 MNHEY, CDR2 SMNVEV (reference sequence). V gave up 4 bases and J gave up 2 bases; unmatched junction bases: 6. The CDR3 region has the DNA TGTGCCAGCAGTTCGCCGGGACTAGCTACCAAAAACATTCAGTACTTC. Translating gives CASSSPGLATKNIQYF.

The V gene is TRBV18, the J gene TRBJ1-2; tentatively, D is TRBD1 (6 bases). V lost 3 bases and J 4 bases, leaving 21 bases between the germline ends. The CDR3 covers 17 residues. Germline CDR1 and CDR2: KGHSH and LQKENI. The CDR3 nucleotides are TGTGCCAGCTCACCGCTAAATGCCCGGGGGGCGAGCTATGGCTACACCTTC. Its translation: CASSPLNARGASYGYTF. Full variable domain (remainder filled in from reference TRBV18 and TRBJ1-2): NAGVMQNPRHLVRRRGQEARLRCSPMKGHSHVYWYRQLPEEGLKFMVYLQKENIIDESGMPKERFSAEFPKEGPSILRIQQVVRGDSAAYFCASSPLNARGASYGYTFGSGTRLTVV.

This clone was counted once. The chain employs TRBV7-2 and TRBJ2-3; a weak D match, TRBD2 (6 bases). Trimming shortened V by 7 bases and J by 6 bases, and 17 bases separated the two germline ends. Germline V gene lookup returns CDR1 SGHTA and CDR2 FQGNSA. The CDR3 contains 14 residues. The CDR3 here is CASKLSWGEDTQYF. The CDR3 DNA sequence: TGTGCCAGCAAGCTTAGTTGGGGGGAGGATACGCAGTATTTT.

V is TRBV18 and J is TRBJ1-1; 7 bases agree with TRBD1. The CDR3 is 14 amino acids. Germline CDR1 KGHSH, CDR2 LQKENI. V lost 3 bases and J lost 4; bases outside the gene matches: 5. The CDR3 loop reads CASSPTGTGTEAFF. The CDR3 nucleotides read TGTGCCAGCTCACCGACAGGGACGGGCACTGAAGCTTTCTTT.

This clone showed up just once. The CDR3 spells CASSYVAGPYEQYF. CDR3 in DNA: TGTGCCAGCAGTTACGTGGCAGGCCCCTACGAGCAGTACTTC. This rearrangement joins TRBV6-5 to TRBJ2-7; D remains unclear. V was clipped by 2 bases and J by 2 bases, with 10 bases between them. Germline values: CDR1 MNHEY, CDR2 SVGAGI. The CDR3 runs 14 residues.

This clone was recorded only once. The chain uses TRBV5-1 and TRBJ2-7; 8 bases are shared with TRBD2. Germline lookup yields CDR1 SGHRS and CDR2 YFSETQ. This CDR3 region has 14 residues. J was trimmed by 9 bases and V by 3 bases; bases with no gene match: 11. The CDR3 DNA sequence: TGCGCCAGCAGCTCCCCGGGACTAGAGGGAACGCAGTACTTC. Translation: CASSSPGLEGTQYF.

The chain joins TRBV15 to TRBJ1-4; D uncertain. Germline-derived CDR1 and CDR2 are LNHNV and YYDKDF (reference sequence). Trimming took off 1 base at V and 0 bases at J, with 3 bases between the two ends. The CDR3 runs to 14 residues. The CDR3, as DNA: TGTGCCACCAGCAGAGCGGCAACTAATGAAAAACTGTTTTTT. Encoded protein: CATSRAATNEKLFF.

The chain links TRBV28 to TRBJ1-6, with 7 bases lining up with TRBD1. CDR1 and CDR2 from the germline V gene are MDHEN and SYDVKM. This CDR3 has 14 amino acids. The V gene end was trimmed by 6 bases and the J gene end by 8 bases; junction bases not matched to a gene: 7. The DNA for the CDR3 is TGTGCCAGCAGCACGACAGGGTCGGATTCACCCCTCCACTTT. This codes for CASSTTGSDSPLHF.

This chain uses TRBV9 with TRBJ1-2, with 9 nucleotides matching TRBD1. V lost 3 bases and J lost 0; bases outside the gene matches: 9. Germline V gene lookup returns CDR1 SGDLS and CDR2 YYNGEE. The CDR3 totals 17 residues. This chain's CDR3 is CASSARDRDLANYGYTF. The CDR3 region has the DNA TGTGCCAGCAGCGCACGGGACAGGGATTTAGCTAACTATGGCTACACCTTC. Combining the CDR3 with reference TRBV9 and TRBJ1-2 gives the whole variable domain DSGVTQTPKHLITATGQRVTLRCSPRSGDLSVYWYQQSLDQGLQFLIQYYNGEERAKGNILERFSAQQFPDLHSELNLSSLELGDSALYFCASSARDRDLANYGYTFGSGTRLTVV.

V and J are TRBV19 and TRBJ1-5, with 7 bases aligning to TRBD1. Per the germline V gene, CDR1 is LNHDA and CDR2 is SQIVND (reference sequence). The V segment lost 7 bases and the J segment 5 bases; nucleotides outside the gene matches: 11. The CDR3 is 15 amino acids. CDR3: CASIRAQGMDQPQHF. CDR3 DNA sequence: TGTGCCAGTATCCGGGCACAGGGGATGGATCAGCCCCAGCATTTT.

The chain recombines TRBV29-1 with TRBJ2-1; possible D gene TRBD2, 5 bases. Deletions cut 2 bases from V and 3 bases from J, with 8 bases between. From germline, CDR1 is SQVTM and CDR2 ANQGSEA. CDR3 length: 13 residues. CDR3 bases: TGCAGCGTTGAACTCCGGGGCTACAATGAGCAGTTCTTC. It specifies CSVELRGYNEQFF.

DNA for the CDR3: TGTGCCAGTAAAACAGGGGGCGAAGGAAACACCATATATTTT. Its translation is CASKTGGEGNTIYF. The chain employs TRBV19 and TRBJ1-3; 9 positions agree with TRBD1. V shed 7 bases, J shed 4 bases, and the junction held 5 bases outside the gene matches. CDR3 length: 14 residues. From germline, CDR1 is LNHDA and CDR2 SQIVND (reference sequence).